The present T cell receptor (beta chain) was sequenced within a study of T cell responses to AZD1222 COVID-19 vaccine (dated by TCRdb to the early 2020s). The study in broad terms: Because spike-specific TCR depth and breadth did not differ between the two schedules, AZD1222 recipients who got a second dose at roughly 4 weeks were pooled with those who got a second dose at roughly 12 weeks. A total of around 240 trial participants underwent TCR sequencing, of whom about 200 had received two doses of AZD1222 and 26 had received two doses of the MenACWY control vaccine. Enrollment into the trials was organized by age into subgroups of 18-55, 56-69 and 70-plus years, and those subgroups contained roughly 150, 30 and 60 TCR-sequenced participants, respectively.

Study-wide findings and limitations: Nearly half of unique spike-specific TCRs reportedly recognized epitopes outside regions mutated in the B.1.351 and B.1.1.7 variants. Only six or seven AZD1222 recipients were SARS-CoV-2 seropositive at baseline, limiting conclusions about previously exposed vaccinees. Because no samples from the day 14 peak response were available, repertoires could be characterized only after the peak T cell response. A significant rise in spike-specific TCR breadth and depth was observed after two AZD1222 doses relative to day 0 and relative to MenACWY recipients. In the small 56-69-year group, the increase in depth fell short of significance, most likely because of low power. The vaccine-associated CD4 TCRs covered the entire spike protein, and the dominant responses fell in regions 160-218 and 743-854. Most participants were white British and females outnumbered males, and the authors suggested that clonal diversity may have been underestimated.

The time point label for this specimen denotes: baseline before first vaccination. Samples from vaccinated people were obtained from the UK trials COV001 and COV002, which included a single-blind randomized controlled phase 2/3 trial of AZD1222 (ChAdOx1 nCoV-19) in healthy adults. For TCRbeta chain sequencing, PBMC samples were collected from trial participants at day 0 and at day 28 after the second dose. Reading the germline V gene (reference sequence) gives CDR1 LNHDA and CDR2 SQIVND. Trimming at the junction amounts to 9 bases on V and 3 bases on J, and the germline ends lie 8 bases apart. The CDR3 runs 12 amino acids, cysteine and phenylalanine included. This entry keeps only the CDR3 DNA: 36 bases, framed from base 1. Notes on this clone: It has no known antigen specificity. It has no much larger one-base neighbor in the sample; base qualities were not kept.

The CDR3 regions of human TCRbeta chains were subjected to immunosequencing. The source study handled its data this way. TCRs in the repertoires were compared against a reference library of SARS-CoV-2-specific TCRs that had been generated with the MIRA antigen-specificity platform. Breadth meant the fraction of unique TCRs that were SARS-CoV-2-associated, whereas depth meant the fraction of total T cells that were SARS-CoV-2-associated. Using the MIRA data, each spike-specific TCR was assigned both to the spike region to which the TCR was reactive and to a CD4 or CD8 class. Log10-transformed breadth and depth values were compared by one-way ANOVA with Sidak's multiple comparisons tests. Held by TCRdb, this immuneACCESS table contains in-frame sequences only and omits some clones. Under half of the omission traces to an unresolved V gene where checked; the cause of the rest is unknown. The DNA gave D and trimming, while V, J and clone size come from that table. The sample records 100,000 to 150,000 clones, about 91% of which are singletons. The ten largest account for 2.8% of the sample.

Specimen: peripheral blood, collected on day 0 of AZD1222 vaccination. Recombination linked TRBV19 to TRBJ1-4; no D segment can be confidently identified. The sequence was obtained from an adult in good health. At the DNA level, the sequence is TGTGCCAGAGAGGCGCCTAATGAAAAACTGTTTTTT. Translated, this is CAREAPNEKLFF.